This entry lists 8 T cell receptor beta chains sequenced from one sample in a study of T cell responses to AZD1222 COVID-19 vaccine. This table comes from immunoSEQ multiplex PCR, and its TCRdb copy is limited to in-frame clones, with some not included. This table holds 90,000 to 110,000 clones, more than 75% found once. The starting material was peripheral blood, obtained on day 0 of AZD1222 vaccination. These receptors were collected from an adult in good health.

The chain recombines TRBV6-5 with TRBJ2-7, with 12 bases identical to TRBD1. Germline CDR1 reads MNHEY; CDR2 reads SVGAGI. This CDR3 has 15 residues. V dropped 5 bases and J dropped 6; count of bases not matched to a gene: 8. CDR3 region: CASSQLGTGGGEQYF. The CDR3 coding sequence is TGTGCCAGCAGTCAGCTCGGGACAGGGGGCGGCGAGCAGTACTTC.

This clone ranks as medium-sized. The chain couples TRBV7-6 to TRBJ1-1, with D tentatively TRBD1 (5 bases). The CDR3 sequence is 15 residues long. Trimming cost V 5 bases and J 4 bases, with 17 bases left between them. From germline, CDR1 is SGHVS and CDR2 FNYEAQ. In DNA form, the CDR3 reads TGTGCCAGCAGCCTCTCCGACAGTCTTACCACTGAAGCTTTCTTT. This codes for CASSLSDSLTTEAFF.

As to this clone: One end of the junction is discordant with germline, which a read error may explain. The gene calls are TRBV7-7 and TRBJ2-1, with 14 nucleotides matching TRBD2. The length of the CDR3 is 16 residues. CDR1 is SSHAT, CDR2 FNYEAQ, per germline (reference sequence). For the CDR3, the DNA is TGTGCTAGCAGCTTAGGAGGGACTAGCGGGAGAAATGAGCAGTTCTTC. Its translation is CASSLGGTSGRNEQFF. Full variable domain (remainder filled in from reference TRBV7-7 and TRBJ2-1): GAGVSQSPRYKVTKRGQDVTLRCDPISSHATLYWYQQALGQGPEFLTYFNYEAQPDKSGLPSDRFSAERPEGSISTLTIQRTEQRDSAMYRCASSLGGTSGRNEQFFGPGTRLTVL.

This clone was recorded once. The rearrangement links TRBV7-6 to TRBJ1-1, with D unclear. The CDR3 sequence is 15 residues long. Germline CDR1 reads SGHVS; CDR2 reads FNYEAQ. Deletions cut 1 base from V and 2 bases from J, with 11 bases between. The CDR3: CASSLEPRSNTEAFF. CDR3 bases: TGTGCCAGCAGCTTAGAGCCCAGGTCTAACACTGAAGCTTTCTTT. Together with reference TRBV7-6 and TRBJ1-1, the CDR3 gives the full variable domain: GAGVSQSPRYKVTKRGQDVALRCDPISGHVSLYWYRQALGQGPEFLTYFNYEAQQDKSGLPNDRFSAERPEGSISTLTIQRTEQRDSAMYRCASSLEPRSNTEAFFGQGTRLTVV.

The chain recombines TRBV28 with TRBJ2-1; 8 bases match TRBD2. V shed 8 bases, J shed 6 bases, and the junction held 12 bases outside the gene matches. This CDR3 contains 15 residues. The germline gives CDR1 MDHEN, CDR2 SYDVKM. CDR3: CASGRPGLDVNEQFF. The CDR3 DNA sequence: TGTGCCAGCGGACGACCGGGACTAGACGTCAATGAGCAGTTCTTC.

This clone was observed a handful of times. The chain is built from TRBV7-2 and TRBJ2-1; D is uncertain. CDR1 SGHTA and CDR2 FQGNSA come from the germline V gene. V lost 4 bases and J 6 bases, leaving 10 bases between the germline ends. The CDR3 contains 13 residues. The CDR3 is CASSYWPFNEQFF. CDR3 DNA: TGTGCCAGCAGCTACTGGCCTTTCAATGAGCAGTTCTTC.

The V gene is TRBV11-2, the J gene TRBJ2-5; D is uncertain. Trimming left V 1 base short and J 5 bases short, with 8 bases between. The germline gives CDR1 SGHAT, CDR2 FQNNGV. The length of the CDR3 is 13 residues. The CDR3 protein is CASSLAGRETQYF. In DNA form, the CDR3 reads TGTGCCAGCAGCTTAGCAGGAAGGGAGACCCAGTACTTC.

In nucleotides, the CDR3 is TGTGCCAGCAGTGAAGCGCTCGGCTCATTCCTCTCCTACGAGCAGTACTTC. The encoded protein is CASSEALGSFLSYEQYF. The V call is TRBV6-1, the J call TRBJ2-7, with D hard to call. Trimming stripped 0 bases from V and 0 bases from J, with 15 bases between. Germline values: CDR1 MNHNS, CDR2 SASEGT. CDR3 length: 17 amino acids.